One sample yielded the 14 T cell receptor beta chains listed below, sequenced in a study of blood T cell repertoires in COVID-19. The table came from immunoSEQ multiplex PCR; TCRdb's copy has only in-frame clones and leaves some out. This table holds about 170,000 clones, roughly 84% found once. Material for sequencing was peripheral blood. These TCRs come from an elderly man with COVID-19, enrolled during active disease.

This rearrangement joins TRBV4-2 to TRBJ2-3, with TRBD2 as a possible D gene (5 bases). Looked up from germline, CDR1 is LGHNA and CDR2 is YNFKEQ. The CDR3 extends over 14 amino acids. The germline V and J ends were trimmed by 0 bases and 1 base, with 5 bases remaining between them. CDR3 loop: CASSQERGTDTQYF. The CDR3 nucleotides read TGTGCCAGCAGCCAAGAGAGGGGCACAGATACGCAGTATTTT.

CDR3 DNA: TGTGCCAGCAGCCAACTCAAATCGGGGGGGCTTAACACTGAAGCTTTCTTT. Translation: CASSQLKSGGLNTEAFF. The rearrangement joins TRBV11-3 to TRBJ1-1; possibly TRBD1 for D (6 bases). This CDR3 is built from 17 residues. Looked up from germline, CDR1 is SGHNT and CDR2 is YENEEA. Trimming removed 5 bases from V and 2 bases from J, with 21 bases in between.

J is TRBJ1-6 and V is TRBV6-5; TRBD1 might be the D (5 bases). The V and J ends lost 2 bases and 10 bases respectively, with 18 bases between them. CDR3 length: 16 amino acids. The V gene's germline CDR1 is MNHEY and CDR2 SVGAGI. In nucleotides, the CDR3 is TGTGCCAGCAGTTACCCCGGACACATCGGAGGGTCACCCCTCCACTTT. Its translation: CASSYPGHIGGSPLHF.

This clone was seen more than once but under ten times. CDR3 sequence: CASLSGGGQPNTEAFF. As DNA, the CDR3 is TGTGCCAGCCTTTCGGGAGGGGGACAGCCGAACACTGAAGCTTTCTTT. The gene calls are TRBV28 and TRBJ1-1; 7 nucleotides match TRBD1. Germline loops: CDR1 MDHEN, CDR2 SYDVKM. Trimming took 8 bases from V and 1 from J; bases not matched to a gene: 13. CDR3 length: 16 amino acids.

This clone was seen once. The V and J genes are TRBV6-5 and TRBJ1-5; 7 nucleotides line up with TRBD1. This CDR3 contains 15 residues. CDR1 and CDR2 (germline): MNHEY, SVGAGI. V lost 7 bases and J lost 1; bases outside the gene matches: 7. The CDR3 loop is CASIKGGQSNQPQHF. CDR3 nucleotide sequence: TGTGCCAGCATTAAGGGGGGACAGAGCAATCAGCCCCAGCATTTT.

The chain employs TRBV18 and TRBJ2-1; 13 bases match TRBD2. The CDR3 totals 16 residues. Germline V gives CDR1 KGHSH, CDR2 LQKENI. The trim removed 0 bases at V and 5 bases at J, leaving 1 base unmatched. The CDR3 DNA sequence: TGTGCCAGCTCACCACCGACTAGCGGGGGGAACAATGAGCAGTTCTTC. As protein: CASSPPTSGGNNEQFF.

This clone was recorded a few times. Additional DNA sequences in this sample encode the identical CDR3. The CDR3 region is CASSLSGGTDTQYF. DNA for the CDR3: TGTGCCAGCAGCTTAAGCGGGGGCACAGATACGCAGTATTTT. The chain links TRBV7-3 to TRBJ2-3; D perhaps matches TRBD2 (6 bases). From germline, CDR1 is SGHTA and CDR2 FQGTGA. CDR3 length equals 14 residues. V was clipped by 1 base and J by 1 base, with 6 bases between them.

V usage is TRBV7-9 and J usage is TRBJ1-2; 9 bases line up with TRBD1. Germline-derived CDR1 and CDR2 are SEHNR and FQNEAQ (reference sequence). The junction had 8 bases not matched to a gene; V was cut back by 8 bases and J by 7 bases. This CDR3 has 13 residues. The CDR3 DNA reads as TGTGCCAGCGCGAACAGGGGGCCCAGTGGCTACACCTTC. Its translation is CASANRGPSGYTF.

V is TRBV6-5 and J is TRBJ2-2, with D possibly being TRBD1 (5 bases). Per germline, CDR1 MNHEY and CDR2 SVGAGI. The V end lost 2 bases, the J end lost 7 bases, and 14 bases lay between the germline ends. This CDR3 region has 15 residues. CDR3: CASSYLTQGIGELFF. The CDR3 nucleotides are TGTGCCAGCAGTTACCTCACCCAGGGCATCGGGGAGCTGTTTTTT.

The chain joins TRBV27 to TRBJ1-1; D is undetermined. Germline CDR1 is MNHEY and CDR2 is SMNVEV (reference sequence). V gave up 0 bases and J gave up 5 bases, with 19 bases separating them. The CDR3 sequence is 17 residues long. CDR3 sequence: CASSLSHTGARRTEAFF. The CDR3 nucleotides are TGTGCCAGCAGTTTATCCCACACTGGCGCCCGGAGGACTGAAGCTTTCTTT.

The chain has TRBV6-2 or TRBV6-3 and TRBJ2-7; maybe TRBD2 (6 bases). V dropped 5 bases and J dropped 3 bases, with 14 bases sitting between them. Germline V gene data show CDR1 as MNHEY and CDR2 as SVGEGT. There are 14 residues in the CDR3. The CDR3: CASSARDSLYEQYF. CDR3 in DNA: TGTGCCAGCAGTGCCCGGGACTCCCTCTACGAGCAGTACTTC.

V and J are TRBV18 and TRBJ1-1; D perhaps matches TRBD1 (5 bases). The CDR3 is 14 amino acids. Trimming took 6 bases from V and 4 from J, leaving 15 bases between them. Germline CDR1 KGHSH, CDR2 LQKENI. The CDR3 protein is CASSSGKSATEAFF. CDR3 DNA: TGTGCCAGCTCGTCAGGGAAAAGTGCCACTGAAGCTTTCTTT.

This chain links TRBV6-5 with TRBJ1-4; 9 nucleotides match TRBD1. In germline, CDR1 is MNHEY, CDR2 SVGAGI. The ends lost 0 bases at V and 8 bases at J; junction bases unmatched: 4. The CDR3 spans 15 residues. The DNA for the CDR3 is TGTGCCAGCAGTTACTCGGGACAGGGCGGCGAAAAACTGTTTTTT. Protein product: CASSYSGQGGEKLFF.

This clone has only one observation. V usage is TRBV19 and J usage is TRBJ2-2; maybe TRBD2 (6 bases). V lost 4 bases, J lost 7 bases, and 13 bases lay in between. Germline-derived CDR1 and CDR2 are LNHDA and SQIVND (reference sequence). The CDR3 covers 14 residues. DNA for the CDR3: TGTGCCAGTAGTACCCGGAGGGAGCTCGGGGAGCTGTTTTTT. As protein: CASSTRRELGELFF.